These 32 T cell receptor beta chains share one sample of origin, sequenced in a study of cytomegalovirus exposure and HLA in healthy donors. Researchers ran the PCR with 60 Vbeta and 13 Jbeta primers. Profiling relied on immunoSEQ multiplex PCR, and the TCRdb table lists in-frame clones only, not all of them. The sample lists approximately 100,000 clones, approximately 70% occurring once. Sequenced material: PBMCs. The receptors here all came from a woman between 18 and 30 years old in good health and CMV-seropositive.

This clone was seen a handful of times. CDR3 DNA sequence: TGCAGCGTACGACAGCTAGGTACGCAGTATTTT. Amino acid sequence: CSVRQLGTQYF. The V gene is TRBV29-1, the J gene TRBJ2-3; tentatively, D is TRBD1 (5 bases). Germline CDR1 reads SQVTM; CDR2 reads ANQGSEA. The CDR3 covers 11 residues. The V end lost 6 bases, the J end lost 8 bases, and 12 bases lay between the germline ends.

The chain is built from TRBV28 and TRBJ1-2; 9 positions agree with TRBD1. The CDR3 consists of 14 residues. Trimming at V came to 7 bases and at J to 5 bases, leaving 8 bases not matched to a gene. CDR1 is MDHEN, CDR2 SYDVKM, per germline. This chain's CDR3 is CASTRTGVSYGYTF. In DNA, the CDR3 is TGTGCCAGCACTAGGACAGGGGTCTCGTATGGCTACACCTTC.

This clone was counted a few times. The rearrangement uses TRBV18 and TRBJ1-5; TRBD1 is a possible D gene (5 bases). Trimming stripped 2 bases from V and 2 bases from J, with 7 bases between. This CDR3 is built from 14 residues. Looked up from germline, CDR1 is KGHSH and CDR2 is LQKENI. CDR3 sequence reads: CASSPGAGNQPQHF. The DNA for the CDR3 is TGTGCCAGCTCACCAGGGGCGGGCAATCAGCCCCAGCATTTT. The full variable domain, with the rest looked up from reference TRBV18 and TRBJ1-5, is NAGVMQNPRHLVRRRGQEARLRCSPMKGHSHVYWYRQLPEEGLKFMVYLQKENIIDESGMPKERFSAEFPKEGPSILRIQQVVRGDSAAYFCASSPGAGNQPQHFGDGTRLSIL.

In this sample, this clone is medium-sized (0.01 to 0.1%). CDR3 sequence (DNA): TGTGCCAGCAGCATAGAGGGAGGGTCTAGGAATGAGCAGTTCTTC. Protein product: CASSIEGGSRNEQFF. The chain carries TRBV6-4 and TRBJ2-1, with TRBD2 identical over 7 bases. Losses at the gene ends were 6 bases for V and 7 bases for J; bases not matched to a gene: 12. The germline CDR1 and CDR2 sequences are MRHNA and SNTAGT. The CDR3 consists of 15 residues.

In its sample, this clone was seen a few times. This chain connects TRBV29-1 to TRBJ2-3; TRBD2 aligns across 9 bases. The CDR3 consists of 16 residues. Germline CDR1 and CDR2: SQVTM and ANQGSEA. After removal of 0 bases from V and 0 bases from J, the junction contained 4 bases not matched to a gene. CDR3: CSVEDRLAGSTDTQYF. In DNA, the CDR3 is TGCAGCGTTGAAGATAGGCTAGCGGGAAGCACAGATACGCAGTATTTT.

The table lists this clone with a few counts. The J gene is TRBJ2-1, the V gene TRBV11-1; no definite D call. Germline-derived CDR1 and CDR2 are SGHAT and FQDESV (reference sequence). Trimming left V 1 base short and J 6 bases short, with 7 bases between. CDR3 size: 13 residues. CDR3 in DNA: TGTGCCAGCAGCTTAGGTGTACTCAATGAGCAGTTCTTC. Amino acids: CASSLGVLNEQFF.

Details on this clone: The junction does not match germline at one end; this may be a read error. The chain carries TRBV30 and TRBJ2-7, with D maybe TRBD1 (6 bases). Germline V gene sequence: CDR1 GTSNPN, CDR2 SVGIG (reference sequence). CDR3 length: 12 residues. CDR3 sequence: CAWSSDSYQQYF. The CDR3 DNA follows: TGTGCCTGGAGTTCGGACAGCTACCAGCAGTACTTC.

J is TRBJ2-1 and V is TRBV11-2; 7 bases align to TRBD2. After removal of 8 bases from V and 4 bases from J, the junction contained 8 bases not matched to a gene. The CDR3 length is 14 residues. The germline CDR1 and CDR2 sequences are SGHAT and FQNNGV. DNA for the CDR3: TGTGCCAGCCGCGGTCTAGCGGTTTACAATGAGCAGTTCTTC. Residues: CASRGLAVYNEQFF.

This clone appeared a few times. In DNA form, the CDR3 reads TGCGCCAGCAGCCAAGATATGGGCGGGAGGGCCGACACCCAGTACTTC. This gives the protein CASSQDMGGRADTQYF. The rearrangement joins TRBV4-3 to TRBJ2-5; 9 nucleotides line up with TRBD2. Germline assignment: CDR1 LGHNA and CDR2 YSLEER. The J segment lost 8 bases and the V segment lost 0 bases, leaving 10 bases of the junction unmatched. The CDR3 length is 16 residues.

The chain combines TRBV7-6 with TRBJ1-4; 7 bases match TRBD1. Germline V gene lookup returns CDR1 SGHVS and CDR2 FNYEAQ. The CDR3 consists of 17 residues. V lost 5 bases to trimming and J lost 0 bases; unmatched junction nucleotides: 9. DNA for the CDR3: TGTGCCAGCAGCCTACGTCCGACAGGGTCAACTAATGAAAAACTGTTTTTT. It encodes CASSLRPTGSTNEKLFF.

J is TRBJ1-5 and V is TRBV28; 9 positions agree with TRBD1. J was trimmed by 5 bases and V by 3 bases; bases with no gene match: 5. Germline V gene sequence: CDR1 MDHEN, CDR2 SYDVKM. This CDR3 region has 15 residues. As DNA, the CDR3 is TGTGCCAGCAGTTTTATTAGGACAGGGGATCAGCCCCAGCATTTT. Its protein is CASSFIRTGDQPQHF.

This clone was detected only once. CDR3 sequence reads: CSAQPTGGAANEQFF. Here the CDR3 DNA reads TGCAGCGCCCAACCGACAGGGGGCGCGGCTAATGAGCAGTTCTTC. The chain recombines TRBV29-1 with TRBJ2-1; 10 bases align to TRBD1. Germline CDR1 and CDR2: SQVTM and ANQGSEA. The CDR3 consists of 15 residues. Losses at the gene ends were 7 bases for V and 7 bases for J; bases not matched to a gene: 13.

The J gene is TRBJ1-6, the V gene TRBV30; 8 bases match TRBD1. The CDR3 extends over 15 amino acids. Germline loops: CDR1 GTSNPN, CDR2 SVGIG (reference sequence). With V trimmed by 1 base and J by 6 bases, 5 bases remained unmatched. Here the CDR3 reads CAWSGPGQANSPLHF. In DNA form, the CDR3 reads TGTGCCTGGAGTGGGCCGGGACAGGCTAATTCACCCCTCCACTTT.

The chain recombines TRBV5-4 with TRBJ2-1; 9 bases match TRBD2. CDR1 and CDR2 from the germline V gene are SGHNT and YYREEE (reference sequence). The CDR3 totals 15 residues. Losses at the gene ends were 2 bases for V and 5 bases for J; bases not matched to a gene: 5. CDR3 sequence: CASSFAGGLNNEQFF. The CDR3 DNA reads as TGTGCCAGCAGCTTCGCGGGAGGGCTTAACAATGAGCAGTTCTTC.

The rearrangement joins TRBV7-9 to TRBJ1-3; TRBD1 is a possible D gene (6 bases). Germline values: CDR1 SEHNR, CDR2 FQNEAQ (reference sequence). Trimming removed 2 bases from V and 1 base from J, with 12 bases in between. This CDR3 contains 16 residues. CDR3 protein: CASSLRTGQSGNTIYF. The CDR3 DNA sequence: TGTGCCAGCAGCTTACGTACTGGACAGTCTGGAAACACCATATATTTT.

The gene calls are TRBV9 and TRBJ2-5; 7 positions agree with TRBD2. Germline V gene sequence: CDR1 SGDLS, CDR2 YYNGEE. J was trimmed by 6 bases and V by 3 bases; bases with no gene match: 8. The CDR3 is 14 amino acids. The CDR3: CASSAVAGRQTQYF. The CDR3 nucleotides read TGTGCCAGCAGCGCCGTAGCGGGCCGCCAGACCCAGTACTTC.

This rearrangement joins TRBV14 to TRBJ2-1, with D perhaps matching TRBD2 (6 bases). The CDR3 loop spans 16 amino acids. Germline values: CDR1 SGHDN, CDR2 FVKESK. Trimming stripped 0 bases from V and 0 bases from J, with 9 bases between. CDR3 coding DNA: TGTGCCAGCAGCCAAGATGGGGGGAGCTCCTACAATGAGCAGTTCTTC. Its protein is CASSQDGGSSYNEQFF. Based on the CDR3 plus reference TRBV14 and TRBJ2-1, the full variable domain is EAGVTQFPSHSVIEKGQTVTLRCDPISGHDNLYWYRRVMGKEIKFLLHFVKESKQDESGMPNNRFLAERTGGTYSTLKVQPAELEDSGVYFCASSQDGGSSYNEQFFGPGTRLTVL.

The V call is TRBV4-1, the J call TRBJ2-1, with TRBD2 identical over 12 bases. V lost 0 bases, J lost 8 bases, and 11 bases stayed unmatched. This CDR3 contains 18 residues. Germline values: CDR1 MGHRA, CDR2 YSYEKL. The CDR3 sequence: CASSQEASGRALRDEQFF. The CDR3 coding sequence is TGCGCCAGCAGCCAAGAGGCTAGCGGGAGGGCCCTGAGGGATGAGCAGTTCTTC.

The J gene is TRBJ1-2, the V gene TRBV14, with TRBD1 matching 8 bases. Unmatched junction bases numbered 7, after V lost 1 base and J lost 0 bases. The germline CDR1 and CDR2 sequences are SGHDN and FVKESK. The CDR3 extends over 17 amino acids. The CDR3 here is CASSQVPGQATNYGYTF. The DNA for the CDR3 is TGTGCCAGCAGCCAAGTACCGGGACAGGCCACTAACTATGGCTACACCTTC.

As concerns this clone: Mismatch with germline at one junction end may stem from a read error. This chain links TRBV10-3 with TRBJ2-7; 11 bases fit TRBD1. CDR1 is ENHRY and CDR2 is SYGVKD in the germline V gene. The CDR3 runs 12 residues. The chain's CDR3 is CAISADRGRIHF. CDR3 DNA: TGTGCCATCAGCGCGGACAGGGGGCGCATCCACTTC.

This clone was observed a few times. This chain joins TRBV28 and TRBJ1-2, with 7 bases aligning to TRBD1. The CDR3 has 16 amino acids. Germline assignment: CDR1 MDHEN and CDR2 SYDVKM. J lost 2 bases, V lost 0 bases, and 6 bases had no gene match. The CDR3 DNA is TGTGCCAGCAGTTTATGGAGGGGGCTGGAGAACTATGGCTACACCTTC. Translating gives CASSLWRGLENYGYTF.

This chain joins TRBV5-4 and TRBJ2-5, with 14 bases matching TRBD2. The CDR3 spans 16 residues. Germline V CDR1 and CDR2: SGHNT, YYREEE (reference sequence). Trimming cost V 4 bases and J 1 base; bases outside gene matches: 3. The chain's CDR3 is CASSEGTSGGQETQYF. The CDR3 DNA reads as TGTGCCAGCAGCGAGGGGACTAGCGGGGGCCAAGAGACCCAGTACTTC.

CDR3 nucleotides: TGTGCCAGCAGCCCAGGGGGCGAGGGCTACACTGAAGCTTTCTTT. The encoded protein is CASSPGGEGYTEAFF. The chain recombines TRBV7-9 with TRBJ1-1, with 8 bases lining up with TRBD1. CDR3 length equals 15 residues. Trimming at V came to 5 bases and at J to 3 bases, leaving 8 bases not matched to a gene. CDR1 SEHNR and CDR2 FQNEAQ come from the germline V gene (reference sequence).

This chain links TRBV28 with TRBJ2-4; 8 bases agree with TRBD2. CDR1 is MDHEN and CDR2 is SYDVKM in the germline V gene. V lost 2 bases and J lost 0; bases outside the gene matches: 3. This CDR3 comprises 16 residues. As DNA, the CDR3 is TGTGCCAGCAGTTTAGGCGGGAGGATAGCCAAAAACATTCAGTACTTC. Translating gives CASSLGGRIAKNIQYF.

In this sample, this clone turned up a few times. This chain uses TRBV2 with TRBJ1-1; 7 nucleotides line up with TRBD1. Germline assignment: CDR1 SNHLY and CDR2 FYNNEI. The CDR3 sequence is 12 residues long. V lost 8 bases to trimming and J lost 5 bases; unmatched junction nucleotides: 5. CDR3 sequence reads: CASLTGWTEAFF. CDR3 sequence (DNA): TGTGCCAGCTTGACAGGGTGGACTGAAGCTTTCTTT.

The chain links TRBV30 to TRBJ2-1; 7 bases match TRBD2. This CDR3 has 14 amino acids. J gave up 6 bases and V 0 bases, and 5 bases lay outside the gene matches. CDR1 is GTSNPN, CDR2 SVGIG, per germline (reference sequence). As DNA, the CDR3 is TGTGCCTGGAGTGTGGGAGGGCCAGGCAATGAGCAGTTCTTC. Translation: CAWSVGGPGNEQFF.

The chain employs TRBV20-1 and TRBJ1-1, with D perhaps matching TRBD1 (5 bases). CDR3 length: 11 amino acids. Germline CDR1 reads DFQATT; CDR2 reads SNEGSKA (reference sequence). V lost 6 bases and J lost 10, with 15 bases in between. The CDR3 spells CSAPAGQRAFF. The CDR3 DNA sequence: TGCAGTGCCCCGGCGGGGCAGAGAGCTTTCTTT.

This clone came up once. Here the CDR3 reads CASSTGTSGSNEQFF. The CDR3 DNA follows: TGTGCCAGCAGTACGGGGACTAGCGGGAGCAATGAGCAGTTCTTC. The rearrangement uses TRBV6-4 and TRBJ2-1; 14 bases are shared with TRBD2. Losses at the gene ends were 5 bases for V and 6 bases for J; bases not matched to a gene: 3. CDR3 length: 15 residues. CDR1 MRHNA and CDR2 SNTAGT come from the germline V gene.

This clone appeared once. J is TRBJ2-7 and V is TRBV6-5, with D tentatively TRBD2 (5 bases). CDR1 is MNHEY and CDR2 is SVGAGI in the germline V gene. This CDR3 has 13 residues. Trimming removed 6 bases from V and 11 bases from J, with 20 bases in between. For the CDR3, the DNA is TGTGCCAGCAGCCCGGACCTACGAAGAGGGAAGTACTTC. It encodes CASSPDLRRGKYF.

This chain links TRBV7-9 with TRBJ2-5; 9 bases match TRBD1. The CDR3 length is 16 residues. The trim removed 6 bases at V and 4 bases at J, leaving 12 bases unmatched. The V gene's germline CDR1 is SEHNR and CDR2 FQNEAQ (reference sequence). The CDR3: CASSQSGQGRAETQYF. The CDR3 coding sequence is TGTGCCAGCAGTCAATCGGGACAGGGAAGGGCAGAGACCCAGTACTTC.

The genes are TRBV5-1 and TRBJ1-1; D is possibly TRBD1 (6 bases). CDR3 size: 13 residues. Germline V gene lookup returns CDR1 SGHRS and CDR2 YFSETQ. V lost 7 bases to trimming and J lost 2 bases, with 12 bases between them. Written as DNA, the CDR3 is TGCGCCAGCGGCAGGACAGCCAACACTGAAGCTTTCTTT. This sequence encodes CASGRTANTEAFF.

On this clone: The sample carries other DNA sequences with the same CDR3. The chain combines TRBV7-2 with TRBJ2-3; 15 positions match TRBD2. Germline V gene sequence: CDR1 SGHTA, CDR2 FQGNSA. V trimming: 3 bases; J trimming: 3 bases; junction bases outside the gene matches: 1. The CDR3 contains 16 residues. The CDR3 sequence is CASSLGLAGGTDTQYF. CDR3 nucleotide sequence: TGTGCCAGCAGCTTGGGACTAGCGGGAGGAACAGATACGCAGTATTTT.